The clone carrying this T cell receptor beta chain was seen more than once but under ten times. Its antigen is unknown. CDR1 and CDR2 from the germline V gene are LNHDA and SQIVND (reference sequence). This CDR3 contains 16 residues. V shed 3 bases and J shed 4 bases, with 15 bases lying between them. Newly diagnosed patients aged 18 to 65 had hyperthyroidism of under 2 months' duration. RNA transcripts were the template for amplifying TCR beta CDR3 regions. The primer set for the first-round RT-PCR of the TCR CDR3 was HTBI. TCRdb reanalysed the multiplex PCR reads using MiXCR and keeps one entry per CDR3 protein. The data hold 700,000 or so distinct CDR3 sequences, with less than 20% observed a single time. These data come from a study of T cells in Graves' hyperthyroidism and ophthalmopathy. Study-level results: Peripheral blood also featured most of the thyroid clonotypes expanded above 0.001.

The clonotype originates from a man in his late teens or twenties with Graves' hyperthyroidism. Sequenced sample: blood. The rearrangement joins TRBV19 to TRBJ2-2; D unclear. The CDR3 loop reads CASSIFAPLITGELFF. The CDR3 DNA reads as TGTGCCAGTAGTATCTTTGCTCCTCTCATCACCGGGGAGCTGTTTTTT.